A selection of T cell receptor beta chains follows, all from one sample in a study of cytomegalovirus exposure and HLA in healthy donors. TCRdb's copy holds only in-frame clones and misses some; the assay was immunoSEQ multiplex PCR. The top ten clones hold around 4.2% of a sample with about 59,000 clones, 80% of them seen once. Source material: PBMCs. Every receptor here comes from a woman in her forties in good health and CMV-seronegative. The CDR3 runs from the conserved cysteine through the conserved F or W. The D gene is left open where the match is weak. Clone size appears in some rows only: once, few, many, or a class for an expanded clone.

>TRBD1|TRBV6-1|TRBJ2-7|.
TGTGCCAGCAGTCCCGACAGGGGGGTCTACGAGCAGTACTTC
CASSPDRGVYEQYF
>.|TRBV21-1|TRBJ2-1|.
TGTGCCAGCAGCAAAGTCTGTAGCAACAATGAGCAGTTCTTC
CASSKVCSNNEQFF
>.|TRBV28|TRBJ1-2|.
TGTGCCAGCAGTGAGGAGAGAGGCTACACCTTC
CASSEERGYTF
>.|TRBV9|TRBJ2-2|.
TGTGCCAGCAGCGTAGAAGGGGCTGGCACCGGGGAGCTGTTTTTT
CASSVEGAGTGELFF
>TRBD2|TRBV2|TRBJ2-7|.
TGTGCCAGCAGGAAAAGACTAGCAAGGGAGTACGAGCAGTACTTC
CASRKRLAREYEQYF
>.|TRBV6-1|TRBJ2-7|.
TGTGCCAGCAGTGAATCATCAACCTACGAGCAGTACTTC
CASSESSTYEQYF
>.|TRBV27|TRBJ2-1|.
TGTGCCAGCAGTTTATCCTCTGGGGCTTACAATGAGCAGTTCTTC
CASSLSSGAYNEQFF
>TRBD1|TRBV5-6|TRBJ1-2|few
TGTGCCAGCAGCATCCCCCTCGGGACAGGTGGCTACTATGGCTACACCTTC
CASSIPLGTGGYYGYTF
>.|TRBV4-1|TRBJ2-7|.
TGCGCCAGCAGCCAAGGGGGGACATATCCCTACGAGCAGTACTTC
CASSQGGTYPYEQYF
>TRBD1|TRBV27|TRBJ1-5|.
TGTGCCAGCAGTTTAACTATGGGACAGCCCAATCAGCCCCAGCATTTT
CASSLTMGQPNQPQHF
>TRBD2|TRBV9|TRBJ2-7|.
TGTGCCAGCAGCGTAGGGGGACTACACTCCTACGAGCAGTACTTC
CASSVGGLHSYEQYF
>TRBD1|TRBV5-8|TRBJ1-1|.
TGTGCCAGCGAACCGCCCCATACAGGGGGCGGGAACACTGAAGCTTTCTTT
CASEPPHTGGGNTEAFF
>TRBD1|TRBV5-1|TRBJ2-3|.
TGCGCCAGCAGCTTGGGACAGGGGGACGCAGATACGCAGTATTTT
CASSLGQGDADTQYF
>.|TRBV4-1|TRBJ2-1|.
TGCGCCAGCAGCCAGAGTACTAGTACCCCCTACAATGAGCAGTTCTTC
CASSQSTSTPYNEQFF
>.|TRBV28|TRBJ2-2|.
TGTGCCAGCAGAGAGGGAGTCGCCGGGGAGCTGTTTTTT
CASREGVAGELFF
>TRBD2|TRBV7-3|TRBJ2-7|.
TGTGCCAGCAGCCTGACTAGCGGGAATTCCTACGAGCAGTACTTC
CASSLTSGNSYEQYF
>.|TRBV28|TRBJ2-7|.
TGTGCCAGCAGTTTATTCCAGCGGGTAACGAGCTCCTACGAGCAGTACTTC
CASSLFQRVTSSYEQYF
>TRBD1|TRBV9|TRBJ2-1|.
TGTGCCAGCAGCGCAGGGGGCGCGGGTAACAATGAGCAGTTCTTC
CASSAGGAGNNEQFF
>.|TRBV18|TRBJ2-7|.
TGTGCCAGCTCACCAAATCAGGACATCTCCTACGAGCAGTACTTC
CASSPNQDISYEQYF
>.|TRBV27|TRBJ2-6|once
TGTGCCAGCAGTTTTTACTCTGGGGCCAACGTCCTGACTTTC
CASSFYSGANVLTF
>.|TRBV4-1|TRBJ1-5|once
TGCGCCAGCAGCCAAGATGAGGGGGTCCAGCCCCAGCATTTT
CASSQDEGVQPQHF
>.|TRBV5-1|TRBJ2-6|.
TGCGCCAGCAGCTTGGGTCAAACTGGGGCCAACGTCCTGACTTTC
CASSLGQTGANVLTF
>.|TRBV19|TRBJ1-4|.
TGTGCCAGTAGTACTCCACAGGGCTGGGAAAAACTGTTTTTT
CASSTPQGWEKLFF
>.|TRBV7-2|TRBJ1-5|.
TGTGCCAGCAGCTTAAGGGGAGGTAGCAATCAGCCCCAGCATTTT
CASSLRGGSNQPQHF